This TCR beta chain derives from a study of glioma-infiltrating T cells after dendritic cell vaccination. Findings and limits, study-wide: Higher pretreatment TIL content predicted longer progression-free time and survival.

Up to 2 ug genomic DNA was used for TCRB CDR3 amplification. Sequenced by immunoSEQ multiplex PCR; TCRdb stores in-frame clones only, minus some. The top ten hold roughly 6.8% of the sample, which has roughly 87,000 clones, about four fifths seen once. The time point denotes: after dendritic cell vaccination, including at tumor progression/relapse. The V gene end was trimmed by 2 bases and the J gene end by 2 bases; junction bases not matched to a gene: 10. CDR1 is LNHNV, CDR2 YYDKDF, per germline (reference sequence). This CDR3 is built from 18 residues. In the case of this clone: What it recognizes is unknown.

The sample consisted of blood, taken after dendritic cell vaccination. The TCR was taken from a human donor with glioblastoma. This chain joins TRBV15 and TRBJ1-1; 11 bases are shared with TRBD1. The CDR3 DNA reads as TGTGCCACCAGCAGACCGGGACAGGGGGTTCGATTTAACACTGAAGCTTTCTTT. This gives the protein CATSRPGQGVRFNTEAFF. Variable domain in full (rest from reference TRBV15 and TRBJ1-1): DAMVIQNPRYQVTQFGKPVTLSCSQTLNHNVMYWYQQKSSQAPKLLFHYYDKDFNNEADTPDNFQSRRPNTSFCFLDIRSPGLGDTAMYLCATSRPGQGVRFNTEAFFGQGTRLTVV.